The source of this T cell receptor beta chain is a study of T-cell memory formation after mild COVID-19. This clonotype was detected ten times or more. The length of the CDR3 is 17 residues. V trimming: 4 bases; J trimming: 2 bases; junction bases outside the gene matches: 10. In germline, CDR1 is SGHRS, CDR2 YFSETQ. TCRdb reanalysed the 5' RACE reads using MiXCR and keeps one entry per CDR3 protein. Counted here are approximately 440,000 distinct CDR3 sequences, over 15% occurring once; the ten biggest clones make up around 9.2%. The sample was PBMCs or a T cell subset sorted from them (not recorded which). The clonotype was recovered from an adult woman who had mild COVID-19 (a few samples of this study predate the infection). Cell type and time point are not known. The rearrangement uses TRBV5-1 and TRBJ2-3; 10 nucleotides match TRBD1. DNA for the CDR3: TGCGCCAGCAGCCTCTCAAGACAGGGGGCGATCACAGATACGCAGTATTTT. Translated: CASSLSRQGAITDTQYF.